The sequence of this T cell receptor (beta chain) was determined in a study of T-cell memory formation after mild COVID-19. The CDR3 sequence is 16 residues long. V was cut by 0 bases and J by 4 bases, with 14 bases left in between. CDR1 is SGHDN and CDR2 is FVKESK in the germline V gene. TCRdb re-analysed the 5' RACE reads in MiXCR, keeping a single row per CDR3 protein. This sample has 550,000 to 600,000 distinct CDR3 sequences; about 20% occur once, and the top ten carry around 9.2%. Sequenced input: PBMCs or a T cell subset sorted from them (not recorded which). This TCR derives from an adult woman who had mild COVID-19 (a few samples of this study predate the infection). Cell type and time point are not known. The V call is TRBV14, the J call TRBJ2-3; D is undetermined. The CDR3 sequence: CASSQEARASPDTQYF. CDR3 bases: TGTGCCAGCAGCCAAGAAGCCCGAGCCTCCCCAGATACGCAGTATTTT.